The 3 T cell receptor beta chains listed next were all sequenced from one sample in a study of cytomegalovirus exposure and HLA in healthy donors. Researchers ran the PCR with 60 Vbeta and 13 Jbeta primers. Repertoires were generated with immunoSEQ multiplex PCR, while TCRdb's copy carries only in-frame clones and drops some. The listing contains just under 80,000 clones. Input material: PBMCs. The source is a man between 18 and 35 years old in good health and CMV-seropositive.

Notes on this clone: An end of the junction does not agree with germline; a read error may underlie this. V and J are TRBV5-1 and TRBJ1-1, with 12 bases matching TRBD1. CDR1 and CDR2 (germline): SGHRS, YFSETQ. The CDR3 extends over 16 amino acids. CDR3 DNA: TGCGCTAGCAGCTCGGGACAGGGGGCCTTGAACACTGAAGCTTTCTTT. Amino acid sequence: CASSSGQGALNTEAFF.

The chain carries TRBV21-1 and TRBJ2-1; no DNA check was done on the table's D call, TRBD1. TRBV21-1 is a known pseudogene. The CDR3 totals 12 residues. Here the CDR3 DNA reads TGTGCCAGCAGCACACGCAGCAATGAGCAGTTCTTC. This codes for CASSTRSNEQFF.

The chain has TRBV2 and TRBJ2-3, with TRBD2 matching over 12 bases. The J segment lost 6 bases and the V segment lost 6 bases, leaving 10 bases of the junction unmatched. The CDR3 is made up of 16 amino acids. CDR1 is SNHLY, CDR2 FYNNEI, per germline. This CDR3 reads CASRAKTSGGSDTQYF. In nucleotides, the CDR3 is TGTGCCAGCAGAGCAAAGACTAGCGGGGGTTCCGATACGCAGTATTTT.